This entry lists 11 T cell receptor beta chains sequenced from one sample in a study of shared T cell receptors in the human thymus. Measured with immunoSEQ multiplex PCR; TCRdb has only the in-frame clones, and not every one. The table records more than 550,000 clones, 70% to 90% of them present only once. These records were also assigned to another study, of human thymus T cells.

Sequences were obtained from thymocytes. Every receptor here comes from a girl under three years old with a congenital heart defect.

V usage is TRBV5-6 and J usage is TRBJ1-1, with D maybe TRBD1 (5 bases). Germline V gene sequence: CDR1 SGHDT, CDR2 YYEEEE. The germline V and J ends were trimmed by 4 bases and 5 bases, with 15 bases remaining between them. CDR3 size: 14 residues. This chain's CDR3 is CASSPALGVTEAFF. The DNA of the CDR3 is TGTGCCAGCAGCCCGGCATTAGGGGTAACTGAAGCTTTCTTT.

V and J are TRBV10-3 and TRBJ1-2; D may be TRBD1 (5 bases). V was clipped by 2 bases and J by 6 bases, with 16 bases between them. This CDR3 is 15 amino acids long. Germline V lookup: CDR1 ENHRY, CDR2 SYGVKD. The CDR3: CAISEGGTRVNGYTF. CDR3 bases: TGTGCCATCAGTGAGGGAGGGACCCGGGTGAATGGCTACACCTTC.

The CDR3 here is CASSDRERPGNTIYF. The CDR3 DNA sequence: TGCGCCAGCAGTGACAGGGAAAGACCTGGAAACACCATATATTTT. This chain connects TRBV10-2 to TRBJ1-3; TRBD1 might be the D (5 bases). Germline-derived CDR1 and CDR2 are WSHSY and SAAADI. This CDR3 region has 15 residues. Trimming left V 3 bases short and J 2 bases short, with 11 bases between.

The chain is built from TRBV19 and TRBJ1-6; D not resolved. Germline-derived CDR1 and CDR2 are LNHDA and SQIVND (reference sequence). The CDR3 length is 13 residues. V was shortened by 6 bases and J by 7 bases, with 10 bases between the two germline ends. The DNA of the CDR3 is TGTGCCAGTAGCCTTTACCTAAATTCACCCCTCCACTTT. Translated, it gives CASSLYLNSPLHF.

The DNA for the CDR3 is TGTGCCAGCTCACCTGGGGCGCAGGGGGGGCAGTACTTC. Translating gives CASSPGAQGGQYF. The V and J genes are TRBV18 and TRBJ2-7; TRBD1 might be the D (7 bases). V was pared by 3 bases and J by 9 bases, with 15 bases between. The CDR3 totals 13 residues. Germline V gene lookup returns CDR1 KGHSH and CDR2 LQKENI.

This sequence joins TRBV6-5 and TRBJ1-2; 7 nucleotides line up with TRBD1. The CDR3 has 15 amino acids. Germline V gene data show CDR1 as MNHEY and CDR2 as SVGAGI. J lost 8 bases, V lost 5 bases, and 14 bases had no gene match. CDR3 sequence reads: CASSATHPTGTGYTF. CDR3 bases: TGTGCCAGCAGTGCTACCCACCCGACAGGGACGGGCTACACCTTC.

With respect to this clone: The same CDR3 is also encoded by other DNA sequences in this sample. The chain is built from TRBV5-1 and TRBJ2-3; D remains unclear. The CDR3 runs 14 residues. Trimming cost V 0 bases and J 1 base, with 6 bases left between them. CDR1 is SGHRS, CDR2 YFSETQ, per germline. CDR3 DNA: TGCGCCAGCAGCTTGGGCGGTCGCACAGATACGCAGTATTTT. Its translation is CASSLGGRTDTQYF.

The J gene is TRBJ1-2, the V gene TRBV14; D is unclear. The CDR3 is 14 residues long. V was pared by 4 bases and J by 8 bases, with 17 bases between. Germline V gene data show CDR1 as SGHDN and CDR2 as FVKESK. The CDR3 nucleotides are TGTGCCAGCAGCCCCAACGCCGGTTACCGAGGCTACACCTTC. Translating gives CASSPNAGYRGYTF.

The chain uses TRBV5-1 and TRBJ2-5; the match to TRBD1 covers 8 bases. From germline, CDR1 is SGHRS and CDR2 YFSETQ. This CDR3 is built from 14 residues. V dropped 3 bases and J dropped 5; count of bases not matched to a gene: 6. CDR3 DNA: TGCGCCAGCAGCTCCCCTAGGACAGGGGAGACCCAGTACTTC. Protein: CASSSPRTGETQYF.

V usage is TRBV6-1 and J usage is TRBJ1-5; 7 nucleotides agree with TRBD1. This CDR3 spans 13 amino acids. Trimming at V came to 10 bases and at J to 6 bases, leaving 9 bases not matched to a gene. The germline gives CDR1 MNHNS, CDR2 SASEGT. Here the CDR3 DNA reads TGTGCCACCACTGACAGGGAACGTCAGCCCCAGCATTTT. Its protein product is CATTDRERQPQHF.

V and J are TRBV27 and TRBJ2-2; perhaps TRBD1 as D (6 bases). Looked up from germline, CDR1 is MNHEY and CDR2 is SMNVEV (reference sequence). Trimming took off 6 bases at V and 4 bases at J, with 15 bases between the two ends. The CDR3 is 15 amino acids. This chain's CDR3 is CASSPGQKSTGELFF. DNA for the CDR3: TGTGCCAGCAGCCCTGGACAGAAGTCCACCGGGGAGCTGTTTTTT.